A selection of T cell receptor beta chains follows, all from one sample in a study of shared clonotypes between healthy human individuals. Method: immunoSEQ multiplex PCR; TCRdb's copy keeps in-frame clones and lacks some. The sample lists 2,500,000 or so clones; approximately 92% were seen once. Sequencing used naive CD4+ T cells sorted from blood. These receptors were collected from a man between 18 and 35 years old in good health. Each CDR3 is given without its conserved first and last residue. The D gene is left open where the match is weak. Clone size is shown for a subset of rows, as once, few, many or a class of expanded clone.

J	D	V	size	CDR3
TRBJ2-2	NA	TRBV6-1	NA	ASSISTGELF
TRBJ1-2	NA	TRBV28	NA	ASSLDRDTYGYT
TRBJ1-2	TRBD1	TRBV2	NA	ASSGNRGGYGYT
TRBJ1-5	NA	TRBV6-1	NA	ASSAVREGGNQPQH
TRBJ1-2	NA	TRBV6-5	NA	ASSYRGGYGYT
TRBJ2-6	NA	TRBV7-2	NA	ASRRPGANVLT
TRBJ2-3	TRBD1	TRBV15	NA	ATSRAGTGGPDTQY
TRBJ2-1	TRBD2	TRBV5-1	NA	ASSSQGLAGGGDNEQF
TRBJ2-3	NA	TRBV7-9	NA	ASSLGLRQAGTDTQY
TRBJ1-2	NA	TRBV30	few	AFKLPRINYGYT
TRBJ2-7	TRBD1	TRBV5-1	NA	ASSSTGSPYEQY
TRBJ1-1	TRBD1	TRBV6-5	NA	ASSSGGLAF
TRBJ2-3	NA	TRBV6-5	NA	ASTLRSTDTQY
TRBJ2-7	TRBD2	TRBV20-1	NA	SALGGAEQY
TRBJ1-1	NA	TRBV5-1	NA	ASSPGWGPEAF
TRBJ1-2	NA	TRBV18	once	ASSTPNYGYT
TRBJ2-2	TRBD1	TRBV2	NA	ASRTGQGSTGELF
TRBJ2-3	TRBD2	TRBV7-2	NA	ASSREVDTQY
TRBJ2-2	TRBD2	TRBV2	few	ASSRVRLAGVNANTGELF
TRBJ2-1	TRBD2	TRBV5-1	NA	ASSLEGLSYNEQF
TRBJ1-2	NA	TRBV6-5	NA	ASSYRGYGYT
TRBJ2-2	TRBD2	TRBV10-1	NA	ASSESGRGRTGELF
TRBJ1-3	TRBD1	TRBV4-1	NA	ASSQEGTGAGNTIY
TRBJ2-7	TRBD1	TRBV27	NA	ASSSSLGTVSYEQY
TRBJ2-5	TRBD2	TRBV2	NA	ASSEALLADPQETQY
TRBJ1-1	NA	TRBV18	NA	ASSYGQSNTEAF
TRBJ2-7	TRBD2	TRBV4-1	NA	ASSQAGGSYEQY
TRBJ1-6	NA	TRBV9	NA	ASSEQGTNNSPLH
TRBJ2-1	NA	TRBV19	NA	ASSIGRDEQF
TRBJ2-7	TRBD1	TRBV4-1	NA	ASSQYGTGGYEQY
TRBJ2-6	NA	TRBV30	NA	AWSVSGANVLT
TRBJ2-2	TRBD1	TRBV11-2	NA	ASSPGQGLNTGELF
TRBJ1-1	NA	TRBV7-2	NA	ASSSYWTVMNTEAF
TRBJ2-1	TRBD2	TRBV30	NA	AWGGDYNEQF
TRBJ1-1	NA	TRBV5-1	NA	ASSLPGSGTEAF
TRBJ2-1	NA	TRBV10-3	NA	AISDLALGEQF
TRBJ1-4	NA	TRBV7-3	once	ASSPFGGTTNEKLF